The next 5 T cell receptor beta chains were all read from a single sample in a study of blood T cell repertoires in COVID-19. Sequencing was performed with immunoSEQ multiplex PCR; in TCRdb, only in-frame clones are kept and a portion is missing. The sample records 120,000 or so clones, 80% being singletons. The sample was peripheral blood. Every receptor here comes from a human donor in a cohort sampled during active COVID-19.

The chain couples TRBV13 to TRBJ2-1; D is unclear. This CDR3 has 13 residues. Trimming took off 1 base at V and 7 bases at J, with 8 bases between the two ends. Per germline, CDR1 PRHDT and CDR2 FYEKMQ (reference sequence). The CDR3 reads CASSLVGMNEQFF. The CDR3 DNA reads as TGTGCCAGCAGCTTAGTCGGTATGAATGAGCAGTTCTTC.

The V and J genes are TRBV15 and TRBJ1-6; the D is unclear. The CDR3 has 14 amino acids. V was cut by 0 bases and J by 9 bases, with 9 bases left in between. Germline CDR1 is LNHNV and CDR2 is YYDKDF (reference sequence). DNA of the CDR3: TGTGCCACCAGCAGAGATACTTTCGGTTCACCCCTCCACTTT. Translating it yields CATSRDTFGSPLHF.

The rearrangement links TRBV7-3 to TRBJ2-3; TRBD2 might be the D (6 bases). This CDR3 spans 13 amino acids. Germline CDR1 SGHTA, CDR2 FQGTGA. Trimming cost V 5 bases and J 9 bases, with 15 bases left between them. CDR3 residues: CASSVLGGETQYF. The DNA for the CDR3 is TGTGCCAGCAGCGTACTAGGAGGGGAGACGCAGTATTTT.

The V gene is TRBV7-2, the J gene TRBJ1-3; a weak D match, TRBD1 (5 bases). The CDR3 contains 17 residues. V lost 5 bases and J 0 bases, leaving 17 bases between the germline ends. CDR1 is SGHTA, CDR2 FQGNSA, per germline. CDR3 DNA sequence: TGTGCCAGCAGCCAAGACAAAAAGACAGCCTCTGGAAACACCATATATTTT. Protein: CASSQDKKTASGNTIYF.

V and J are TRBV28 and TRBJ1-5; 8 nucleotides align to TRBD1. Trimming removed 3 bases from V and 7 bases from J; junction bases left unmatched: 8. Per germline, CDR1 MDHEN and CDR2 SYDVKM. The CDR3 is made up of 15 amino acids. CDR3 residues: CASSLEGTGGQPQHF. The CDR3 coding sequence is TGTGCCAGCAGTTTGGAGGGGACAGGAGGCCAGCCCCAGCATTTT.